This T cell receptor (beta chain) appears in the sequencing data of a study of neoadjuvant anti-PD-1 for oral cavity cancer. Trimming at V came to 5 bases and at J to 3 bases, leaving 7 bases not matched to a gene. This CDR3 region has 14 residues. CDR1 and CDR2 from the germline V gene are SNHLY and FYNNEI. This clone occurred a few times. What it recognizes is unknown. Blood cells were analyzed directly, without culture or expansion. Most PBMC samples had approximately 500 ng input DNA in six replicates. Repertoires were generated with immunoSEQ multiplex PCR, while TCRdb's copy carries only in-frame clones and drops some. The sample records tens of thousands of clones, around four fifths being singletons. The study's findings and limits: Treg/Th17 ratio rose with pretreatment blood and fell with post-treatment tumor TCRbeta clonality. Each response group had just a few patients in TCR analyses.

This chain connects TRBV2 to TRBJ2-7, with 7 bases aligning to TRBD2. The clonotype was recovered from a person aged 35-79 years with oral cavity squamous cell carcinoma. The sample in question was PBMCs, obtained before nivolumab (anti-PD-1) treatment. This CDR3 reads CASSPWGGNYEQYF. CDR3 coding DNA: TGTGCCAGCAGTCCCTGGGGGGGTAACTACGAGCAGTACTTC.